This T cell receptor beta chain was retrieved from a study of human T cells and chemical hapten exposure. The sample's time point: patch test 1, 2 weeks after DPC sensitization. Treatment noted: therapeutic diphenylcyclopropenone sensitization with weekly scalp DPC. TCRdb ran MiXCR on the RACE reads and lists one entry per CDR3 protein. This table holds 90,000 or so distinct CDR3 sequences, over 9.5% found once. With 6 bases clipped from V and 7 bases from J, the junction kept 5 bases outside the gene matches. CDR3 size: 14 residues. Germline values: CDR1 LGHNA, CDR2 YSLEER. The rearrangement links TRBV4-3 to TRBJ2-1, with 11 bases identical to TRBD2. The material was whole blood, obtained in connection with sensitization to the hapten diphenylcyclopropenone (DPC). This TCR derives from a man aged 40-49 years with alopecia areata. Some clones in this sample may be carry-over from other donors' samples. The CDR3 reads CASRLAGEWNEQFF. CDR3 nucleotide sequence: TGCGCCAGCAGACTAGCGGGAGAGTGGAATGAGCAGTTCTTC.